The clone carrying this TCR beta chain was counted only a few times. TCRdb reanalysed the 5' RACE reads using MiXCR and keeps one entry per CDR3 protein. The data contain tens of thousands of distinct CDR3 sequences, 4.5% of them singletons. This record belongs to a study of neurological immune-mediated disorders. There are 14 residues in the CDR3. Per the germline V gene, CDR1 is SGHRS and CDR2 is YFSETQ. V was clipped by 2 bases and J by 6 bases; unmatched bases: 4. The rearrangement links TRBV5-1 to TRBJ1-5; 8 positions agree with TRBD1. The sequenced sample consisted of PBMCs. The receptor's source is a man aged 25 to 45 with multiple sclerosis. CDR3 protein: CASSFCRGRQPQHF. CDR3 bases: TGCGCCAGCAGCTTTTGCAGGGGGCGTCAGCCCCAGCATTTT.